The present T cell receptor (beta chain) was sequenced within a study of blood T cell repertoires in COVID-19. Study-level information: The United States, Italy and Spain provided the acute and convalescent COVID-19 samples. T cells, B-cell-depleted T cells, or PBMCs supplied cDNA or gDNA.

Per the study methods: Nucleated cell number was recorded as an estimate derived from reference gene primer amplification. Generated by immunoSEQ multiplex PCR, the TCRdb table keeps only in-frame clones and is missing some. That table gives V, J and clone size, and the DNA gave D and trimming. The table records about 81,000 clones, 75% to 90% of them present only once. The clonotype originates from an elderly woman with active COVID-19. Input material: peripheral blood.

CDR3: CASSHYRDNTEAFF. CDR3 in DNA: TGCGCCAGCAGCCATTACAGGGATAACACTGAAGCTTTCTTT. This chain links TRBV4-1 with TRBJ1-1; a possible D gene is TRBD1 (6 bases). The germline CDR1 and CDR2 sequences are MGHRA and YSYEKL. V lost 3 bases and J 2 bases, leaving 10 bases between the germline ends. CDR3 length: 14 amino acids.